This T cell receptor beta chain was profiled in a study of CD8 T cells in Susac syndrome. In blood CD8+ and CD4+ T cells, TCR beta underwent sequencing. Multiple sclerosis controls were treatment-naive patients with stable or active relapsing-remitting disease. Negative magnetic isolation gave CD8+ and CD4+ cells; FACS enriched CD8+ TEMRA. The CDR3 consists of 13 residues. The germline V and J ends were trimmed by 8 bases and 6 bases, with 19 bases remaining between them. Germline V CDR1 and CDR2: SQVTM, ANQGSEA. RNA was extracted with the RNeasy kit, and a quantity of about 0.45 to 1 ug was reverse transcribed using random hexamers. immunoSEQ multiplex PCR amplified TCR beta CDR3 across 54 Vbeta, 13 Jbeta. MiXCR was run by TCRdb on the immunoSEQ multiplex PCR reads, yielding one entry per CDR3 protein. The table records 200,000 or so distinct CDR3 sequences, more than 90% of them present only once.

The receptor comes from a human donor with multiple sclerosis. Sequencing was carried out using CD4+ T cells from PBMCs. The V and J genes are TRBV29-1 and TRBJ1-2, with D hard to call. The CDR3 DNA reads TGCAGCACCACACCGGGGTTGAGGGATGGCTACACCTTC. It yields the protein CSTTPGLRDGYTF.